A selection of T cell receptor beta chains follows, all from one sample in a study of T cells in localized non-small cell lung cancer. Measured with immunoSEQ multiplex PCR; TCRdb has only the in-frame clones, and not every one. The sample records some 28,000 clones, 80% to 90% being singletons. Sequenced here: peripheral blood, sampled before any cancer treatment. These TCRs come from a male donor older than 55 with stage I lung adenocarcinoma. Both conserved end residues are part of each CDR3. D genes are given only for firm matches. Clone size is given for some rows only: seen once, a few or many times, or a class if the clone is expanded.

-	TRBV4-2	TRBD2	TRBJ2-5	CASSLGSGGQETQYF	TGTGCCAGCAGCCTGGGTAGCGGGGGCCAAGAGACCCAGTACTTC
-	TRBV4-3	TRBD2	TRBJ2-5	CASSPGKTSGGRETQYF	TGCGCCAGCAGCCCAGGAAAGACTAGCGGGGGGCGTGAGACCCAGTACTTC
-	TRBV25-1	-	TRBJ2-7	CASSEKGTSYEQYF	TGTGCCAGCAGTGAAAAAGGGACTTCCTACGAGCAGTACTTC
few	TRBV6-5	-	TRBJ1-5	CASSYSSNQPQHF	TGTGCCAGCAGTTACTCTAGCAATCAGCCCCAGCATTTT
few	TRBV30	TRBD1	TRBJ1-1	CAWSWGQRTEAFF	TGTGCCTGGAGCTGGGGACAGAGGACTGAAGCTTTCTTT
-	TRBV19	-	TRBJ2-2	CASSITGGGLPGELFF	TGTGCCAGTAGTATCACGGGAGGGGGCCTACCCGGGGAGCTGTTTTTT
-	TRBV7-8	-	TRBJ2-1	CASAPWAESYNEQFF	TGTGCCAGCGCGCCATGGGCCGAGTCTTACAATGAGCAGTTCTTC
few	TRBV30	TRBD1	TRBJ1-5	CACTGAGPQPQHF	TGTGCCTGTACAGGGGCAGGGCCTCAGCCCCAGCATTTT
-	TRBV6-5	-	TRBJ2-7	CASSYAGREIHEQYF	TGTGCCAGCAGTTACGCCGGCAGGGAGATCCACGAGCAGTACTTC
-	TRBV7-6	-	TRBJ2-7	CASSALSRGLHEQYF	TGTGCCAGCAGCGCGTTGAGTAGGGGTCTCCACGAGCAGTACTTC
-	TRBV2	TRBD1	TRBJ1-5	CASSEMGQAYQPQHF	TGTGCCAGCAGTGAAATGGGACAGGCTTATCAGCCCCAGCATTTT
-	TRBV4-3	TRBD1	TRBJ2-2	CASSQFGRGQGSGELFF	TGCGCCAGCAGCCAATTCGGCCGCGGACAGGGATCCGGGGAGCTGTTTTTT
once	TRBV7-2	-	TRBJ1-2	CASSLEGLGTYGYTF	TGTGCCAGCAGCTTAGAGGGACTTGGTACCTATGGCTACACCTTC
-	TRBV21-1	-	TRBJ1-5	CASSPQDRQDSNQPQHF	TGTGCCAGCAGCCCTCAGGACAGACAAGATAGCAATCAGCCCCAGCATTTT
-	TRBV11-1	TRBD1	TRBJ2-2	CASSSRDRATGELFF	TGTGCCAGCAGCTCCCGGGACAGGGCCACCGGGGAGCTGTTTTTT
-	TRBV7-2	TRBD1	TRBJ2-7	CASSPGQGNLPANEQYF	TGTGCCAGCAGCCCCGGACAGGGGAACCTACCGGCTAACGAGCAGTACTTC
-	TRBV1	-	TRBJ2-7	CTRRDGINFYEQYF	TGCACCAGGAGGGACGGAATAAATTTCTACGAGCAGTACTTC
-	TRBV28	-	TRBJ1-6	CASSLTASPLHF	TGTGCCAGCAGTTTGACGGCTTCACCCCTCCACTTT
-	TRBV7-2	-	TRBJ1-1	CATKTYGVRRGAFF	TGTGCCACCAAAACCTACGGGGTCAGGCGAGGAGCTTTCTTT
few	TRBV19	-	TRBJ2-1	CASSIPRPPYEQFF	TGTGCCAGTAGTATACCGAGACCACCTTATGAGCAGTTCTTC
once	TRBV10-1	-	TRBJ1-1	CASSIRGENTEAFF	TGCGCCAGCAGTATCAGGGGAGAGAACACTGAAGCTTTCTTT
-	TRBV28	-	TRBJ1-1	CASNQGGTEAFF	TGTGCCAGCAACCAAGGGGGGACTGAAGCTTTCTTT
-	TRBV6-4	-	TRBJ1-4	CASRFGRATNEKLFF	TGTGCCAGCCGCTTCGGACGGGCAACTAATGAAAAACTGTTTTTT
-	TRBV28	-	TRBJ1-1	CASSLETGEAFF	TGTGCCAGCAGTTTAGAGACTGGGGAAGCTTTCTTT
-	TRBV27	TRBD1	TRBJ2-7	CASRSGTVGEQYF	TGTGCCAGCAGGTCCGGGACAGTCGGCGAGCAGTACTTC
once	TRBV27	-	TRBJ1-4	CASSRDEWGNEKLFF	TGTGCCAGCAGTCGGGACGAATGGGGCAATGAAAAACTGTTTTTT
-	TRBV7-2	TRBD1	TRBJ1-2	CASTYRGDGYTF	TGTGCCAGCACCTACAGGGGAGATGGCTACACCTTC
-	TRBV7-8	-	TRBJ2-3	CASSSLWRGPDTQYF	TGTGCCAGCAGCTCGCTTTGGCGGGGGCCCGATACGCAGTATTTT
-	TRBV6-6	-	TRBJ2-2	CASSYEGTGELFF	TGTGCCAGCAGTTACGAGGGTACCGGGGAGCTGTTTTTT
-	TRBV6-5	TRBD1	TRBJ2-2	CASNTGTGDTGELFF	TGCGCCAGCAATACCGGGACAGGGGACACCGGGGAGCTGTTTTTT
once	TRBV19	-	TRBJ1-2	CASSSGGDNYGYTF	TGTGCCAGTAGTAGCGGGGGGGACAACTATGGCTACACCTTC
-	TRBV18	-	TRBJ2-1	CASSPLVVDPFISSYNEQFF	TGTGCCAGCTCACCCCTAGTCGTGGATCCTTTCATAAGCTCCTACAATGAGCAGTTCTTC
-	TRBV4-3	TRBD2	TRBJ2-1	CASSQGLASYNEQFF	TGCGCCAGCAGCCAGGGACTAGCTTCCTACAATGAGCAGTTCTTC
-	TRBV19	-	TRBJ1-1	CASSNLESGNTEAFF	TGTGCCAGTAGTAATTTAGAGTCGGGGAACACTGAAGCTTTCTTT
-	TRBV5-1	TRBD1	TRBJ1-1	CASSFSQGGTEAFF	TGCGCCAGCAGCTTTTCACAGGGGGGGACTGAAGCTTTCTTT
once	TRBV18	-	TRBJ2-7	CASSPGLSSYEQYF	TGTGCCAGCTCACCCGGACTGTCCTCCTACGAGCAGTACTTC
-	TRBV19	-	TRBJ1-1	CASRTGSNTEAFF	TGTGCCAGTCGTACGGGGTCGAACACTGAAGCTTTCTTT
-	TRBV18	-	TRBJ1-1	CASSPPGDTEAFF	TGTGCCAGCTCACCACCGGGGGACACTGAAGCTTTCTTT
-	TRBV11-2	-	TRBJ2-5	CASSFSRGETQYF	TGTGCCAGCAGCTTTAGCAGGGGTGAGACCCAGTACTTC
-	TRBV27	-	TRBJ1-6	CASSFNGWNSPLHF	TGTGCCAGCAGTTTCAACGGGTGGAATTCACCCCTCCACTTT
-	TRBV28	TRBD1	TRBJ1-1	CASSPGQMNTEAFF	TGTGCCAGCAGTCCGGGACAGATGAACACTGAAGCTTTCTTT
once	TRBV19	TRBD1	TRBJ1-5	CASSTPRQGDQPQHF	TGTGCCAGTAGTACCCCGCGACAGGGGGATCAGCCCCAGCATTTT
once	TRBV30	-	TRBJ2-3	CAWSGGTSTDTQYF	TGTGCCTGGAGTGGGGGGACTTCTACAGATACGCAGTATTTT
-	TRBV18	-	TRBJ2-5	CASSPQETQYF	TGTGCCAGCTCTCCCCAAGAGACCCAGTACTTC
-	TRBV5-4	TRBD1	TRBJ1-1	CASSLSAGGNTEAFF	TGTGCCAGCAGCTTGTCAGCAGGGGGGAACACTGAAGCTTTCTTT
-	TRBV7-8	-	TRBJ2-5	CASSLRPTVQETQYF	TGTGCCAGCAGCTTGCGTCCCACAGTGCAAGAGACCCAGTACTTC
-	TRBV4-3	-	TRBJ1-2	CASSQDGVLSYGYTF	TGCGCCAGCAGCCAAGATGGAGTTTTAAGCTATGGCTACACCTTC
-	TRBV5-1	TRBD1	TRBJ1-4	CASTTGTGGGEKLFF	TGCGCCAGCACCACGGGGACAGGGGGTGGTGAAAAACTGTTTTTT
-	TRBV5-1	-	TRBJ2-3	CASSLASGLVTDTQYF	TGCGCCAGCAGCTTGGCCTCAGGCTTGGTTACAGATACGCAGTATTTT
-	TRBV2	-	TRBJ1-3	CASSPEASSGNTIYF	TGTGCCAGCAGTCCAGAGGCGAGCTCTGGAAACACCATATATTTT
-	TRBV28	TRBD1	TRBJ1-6	CASSYGQGYSPLHF	TGTGCCAGCAGCTATGGACAGGGCTACTCACCCCTCCACTTT
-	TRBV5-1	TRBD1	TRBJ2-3	CASSDGQAEDTQYF	TGCGCCAGCAGCGATGGACAGGCGGAAGATACGCAGTATTTT
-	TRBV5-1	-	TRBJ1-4	CASSPAGTNEKLFF	TGCGCCAGCAGTCCAGCAGGAACTAATGAAAAACTGTTTTTT
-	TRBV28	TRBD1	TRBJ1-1	CASSPAAQGANTEAFF	TGTGCCAGCAGCCCAGCTGCGCAGGGGGCGAACACTGAAGCTTTCTTT